This T cell receptor (beta chain) was observed in a study of blood T cells in healthy people across ages. Study-level findings and limits: Investigators treated diversity estimates from one million T cells as underestimates. Age brought a roughly linear fall in TCR beta diversity measured per million T cells.

The CDR3 spans 14 residues. Trimming cost V 6 bases and J 0 bases; bases outside gene matches: 6. The V gene's germline CDR1 is DFQATT and CDR2 SNEGSKA (reference sequence). As to this clonotype: The antigen is unknown.

A second PCR, run for about 7 to 12 cycles, used a sample-barcoded 5' primer plus a J-beta primer mix. A single record per CDR3 protein comes from TCRdb applying MiXCR to the 5' RACE reads. The sample gives about 590,000 distinct CDR3 sequences, roughly 30% of which show up once; 15% to 18% is in the top ten. The sequenced sample consisted of blood. The chain has TRBV20-1 and TRBJ2-3; 7 bases are shared with TRBD2. This sequence was found in a woman of 80 years or more in good health. CDR3 loop: CSADTSASTDTQYF. The DNA of the CDR3 is TGCAGTGCGGATACTAGCGCTAGCACAGATACGCAGTATTTT.